This is a list of T cell receptor beta chains from one sample in a study of identical twins. TCRdb ran MiXCR on the 5' RACE reads and lists one entry per CDR3 protein. The data hold roughly 190,000 distinct CDR3 sequences, with approximately 15% observed a single time. The same data also contributed to another study, on T cells expressing NK-cell markers.

The material sequenced was CD8+ T cells sorted from blood. These TCRs come from a woman aged 18-35 years in good health. CDR3s include the opening cysteine and the closing phenylalanine or tryptophan. A D gene is named only where the DNA matches it firmly. Some rows mark clone size as missing; the rest say once, few, many or name a class of expanded clone.

d_gene: .; j_gene: TRBJ2-7; abundance: few; v_gene: TRBV4-1; CDR3aa: CASSQRGGRGLDEQYF; CDR3nt: TGCGCCAGCAGCCAAAGGGGGGGCAGGGGCCTGGACGAGCAGTACTTC
d_gene: TRBD1; j_gene: TRBJ1-3; abundance: many; v_gene: TRBV12-3/TRBV12-4; CDR3aa: CASSGEDRDPGNTIYF; CDR3nt: TGTGCCAGCAGTGGGGAGGACAGGGACCCTGGAAACACCATATATTTT
d_gene: TRBD2; j_gene: TRBJ2-3; abundance: few; v_gene: TRBV11-1; CDR3aa: CASSFSRLAGGSTDTQYF; CDR3nt: TGTGCCAGCAGCTTTTCGCGACTAGCGGGGGGCAGCACAGATACGCAGTATTTT
d_gene: .; j_gene: TRBJ2-5; abundance: .; v_gene: TRBV12-3/TRBV12-4; CDR3aa: CASSRDGSQETQYF; CDR3nt: TGTGCCAGCAGTCGAGACGGCAGCCAAGAGACCCAGTACTTC
d_gene: .; j_gene: TRBJ2-5; abundance: .; v_gene: TRBV7-2; CDR3aa: CASRSSVRETQYF; CDR3nt: TGTGCCAGCAGGTCCAGCGTTAGAGAGACCCAGTACTTC
d_gene: .; j_gene: TRBJ2-2; abundance: .; v_gene: TRBV6-5; CDR3aa: CASSYMRGYGELFF; CDR3nt: TGTGCCAGCAGTTACATGAGGGGTTACGGGGAGCTGTTTTTT
d_gene: TRBD2; j_gene: TRBJ2-7; abundance: few; v_gene: TRBV20-1; CDR3aa: CSARELAGGVYEQYF; CDR3nt: TGCAGTGCTAGGGAACTAGCGGGGGGAGTCTACGAGCAGTACTTC
d_gene: TRBD1; j_gene: TRBJ1-1; abundance: few; v_gene: TRBV18; CDR3aa: CASSHWDSPNTEAFF; CDR3nt: TGTGCCAGCTCACACTGGGACAGCCCGAACACTGAAGCTTTCTTT
d_gene: .; j_gene: TRBJ2-7; abundance: .; v_gene: TRBV11-2; CDR3aa: CASSLSGYSYEQYF; CDR3nt: TGTGCCAGCAGCTTATCCGGGTACAGCTACGAGCAGTACTTC
d_gene: .; j_gene: TRBJ2-1; abundance: .; v_gene: TRBV29-1; CDR3aa: CSAVFRESYNEQFF; CDR3nt: TGCAGCGCCGTCTTCCGGGAGAGCTACAATGAGCAGTTCTTC
d_gene: .; j_gene: TRBJ2-1; abundance: .; v_gene: TRBV7-9; CDR3aa: CASSLVRGVHNEQFF; CDR3nt: TGTGCCAGCAGCCTCGTCAGGGGGGTACACAATGAGCAGTTCTTC
d_gene: TRBD2; j_gene: TRBJ2-5; abundance: few; v_gene: TRBV20-1; CDR3aa: CSAGTSGRGETQYF; CDR3nt: TGCAGTGCTGGGACTAGCGGGAGGGGGGAGACCCAGTACTTC
d_gene: TRBD2; j_gene: TRBJ2-1; abundance: .; v_gene: TRBV5-1; CDR3aa: CASSLRLAGGYEQFF; CDR3nt: TGCGCCAGCAGCTTGAGACTAGCGGGAGGCTATGAGCAGTTCTTC
d_gene: TRBD1; j_gene: TRBJ1-1; abundance: .; v_gene: TRBV3-1; CDR3aa: CASSPSGQGRAFF; CDR3nt: TGTGCCAGCAGCCCCTCGGGACAGGGGAGAGCTTTCTTT
d_gene: .; j_gene: TRBJ2-5; abundance: .; v_gene: TRBV10-3; CDR3aa: CAIREQGPETQYF; CDR3nt: TGTGCCATCAGAGAACAGGGCCCCGAGACCCAGTACTTC
d_gene: .; j_gene: TRBJ1-2; abundance: few; v_gene: TRBV29-1; CDR3aa: CSDGTAVGYTF; CDR3nt: TGCAGCGACGGGACCGCAGTCGGCTACACCTTC
d_gene: TRBD2; j_gene: TRBJ2-1; abundance: few; v_gene: TRBV6-1; CDR3aa: CASTLQAGGRNEQFF; CDR3nt: TGTGCCAGCACCCTACAGGCGGGGGGAAGGAATGAGCAGTTCTTC
d_gene: TRBD2; j_gene: TRBJ2-1; abundance: few; v_gene: TRBV5-1; CDR3aa: CASSLGSGGYGPEQFF; CDR3nt: TGCGCCAGCAGCTTAGGGAGCGGGGGGTACGGGCCTGAGCAGTTCTTC
d_gene: .; j_gene: TRBJ1-2; abundance: .; v_gene: TRBV21-1; CDR3aa: CASIRQGAHYGYTF; CDR3nt: TGTGCCAGCATCAGACAGGGCGCCCATTATGGCTACACCTTC
d_gene: .; j_gene: TRBJ2-7; abundance: .; v_gene: TRBV27; CDR3aa: CASSLGTRQYEQYF; CDR3nt: TGTGCCAGCAGTCTCGGGACACGACAATACGAGCAGTACTTC
d_gene: TRBD1; j_gene: TRBJ1-1; abundance: few; v_gene: TRBV27; CDR3aa: CASIRGSGQYTEAFF; CDR3nt: TGTGCCAGCATCCGGGGGTCGGGACAGTACACTGAAGCTTTCTTT
d_gene: TRBD1; j_gene: TRBJ2-5; abundance: .; v_gene: TRBV29-1; CDR3aa: CSGTGGEDQETQYF; CDR3nt: TGCAGCGGTACAGGGGGCGAAGACCAAGAGACCCAGTACTTC
d_gene: TRBD1; j_gene: TRBJ2-7; abundance: few; v_gene: TRBV5-6; CDR3aa: CASSFYFTGGSGSSYEQYF; CDR3nt: TGTGCCAGCAGCTTTTATTTCACAGGGGGCTCAGGGAGCTCCTACGAGCAGTACTTC
d_gene: .; j_gene: TRBJ2-5; abundance: .; v_gene: TRBV7-2; CDR3aa: CASSPGPPETQYF; CDR3nt: TGTGCCAGCAGCCCTGGACCGCCGGAGACCCAGTACTTC
d_gene: TRBD1; j_gene: TRBJ2-7; abundance: .; v_gene: TRBV5-1; CDR3aa: CASSPLGGLTYEQYF; CDR3nt: TGCGCCAGCAGCCCCCTAGGGGGCCTAACCTACGAGCAGTACTTC
d_gene: .; j_gene: TRBJ2-7; abundance: few; v_gene: TRBV11-2; CDR3aa: CASSSGGSEQYF; CDR3nt: TGTGCCAGCAGCTCTGGGGGGTCCGAGCAGTACTTC
d_gene: .; j_gene: TRBJ2-5; abundance: .; v_gene: TRBV20-1; CDR3aa: CSASPVAVQETQYF; CDR3nt: TGCAGTGCTAGCCCAGTGGCAGTCCAAGAGACCCAGTACTTC
d_gene: TRBD1; j_gene: TRBJ2-5; abundance: few; v_gene: TRBV27; CDR3aa: CASSNYGQDLQETQYF; CDR3nt: TGTGCCAGCAGTAACTACGGACAGGACCTTCAAGAGACCCAGTACTTC
d_gene: .; j_gene: TRBJ2-7; abundance: .; v_gene: TRBV7-9; CDR3aa: CASSPAEAPVEQYF; CDR3nt: TGTGCCAGCAGCCCCGCAGAGGCTCCGGTCGAGCAGTACTTC
d_gene: .; j_gene: TRBJ2-1; abundance: few; v_gene: TRBV29-1; CDR3aa: CSVEEDRTYNEQFF; CDR3nt: TGCAGCGTTGAGGAAGACAGGACCTACAATGAGCAGTTCTTC
d_gene: TRBD1; j_gene: TRBJ2-7; abundance: few; v_gene: TRBV27; CDR3aa: CASSLQGDEQYF; CDR3nt: TGTGCCAGCAGTTTACAGGGGGACGAGCAGTACTTC
d_gene: TRBD2; j_gene: TRBJ2-1; abundance: few; v_gene: TRBV4-3; CDR3aa: CASSQDPLASGYYNEQFF; CDR3nt: TGCGCCAGCAGCCAAGACCCGCTTGCTAGCGGATACTACAATGAGCAGTTCTTC
d_gene: .; j_gene: TRBJ2-2; abundance: few; v_gene: TRBV29-1; CDR3aa: CSVAMALDTGELFF; CDR3nt: TGCAGCGTTGCTATGGCCCTGGACACCGGGGAGCTGTTTTTT
d_gene: .; j_gene: TRBJ2-2; abundance: .; v_gene: TRBV15; CDR3aa: CATSREGGYPNTGELFF; CDR3nt: TGTGCCACCAGCAGAGAAGGGGGATACCCGAACACCGGGGAGCTGTTTTTT
d_gene: TRBD2; j_gene: TRBJ2-1; abundance: .; v_gene: TRBV20-1; CDR3aa: CSAPNRASGVKSYNEQFF; CDR3nt: TGCAGTGCTCCGAACCGGGCCAGCGGGGTAAAATCCTACAATGAGCAGTTCTTC
d_gene: .; j_gene: TRBJ2-3; abundance: many; v_gene: TRBV10-3; CDR3aa: CAISELDTQYF; CDR3nt: TGTGCCATCAGTGAGCTTGATACGCAGTATTTT